This T cell receptor beta chain was captured in a study of T cells in Graves' hyperthyroidism and ophthalmopathy. The study excluded patients with uncontrolled infection, other autoimmune disease, pregnancy or lactation. Clinical symptoms, serum thyroxine and TRAb, thyroid ultrasound and orbital computed tomography together formed the diagnostic basis. RNA transcripts gave rise to amplified TCR beta CDR3 regions. Initially, a first-round RT-PCR of the TCR CDR3 employed the HTBI primer set. TCRdb re-derived calls from the multiplex PCR reads in MiXCR, one entry per CDR3 protein. The sample includes approximately 640,000 distinct CDR3 sequences, 40% to 55% of them seen just once. The germline CDR1 and CDR2 sequences are SGHVS and FQNEAQ. This CDR3 has 16 amino acids. Trimming stripped 6 bases from V and 2 bases from J, with 19 bases between.

The rearrangement joins TRBV7-8 to TRBJ1-2; a weak D match, TRBD1 (6 bases). The TCR originated in an adult man with Graves' disease, either hyperthyroidism or ophthalmopathy (not recorded which). The specimen sequenced was peripheral blood or thyroid tissue (not recorded which). This CDR3 is CASSLLSGQENYGYTF. Written as DNA, the CDR3 is TGTGCCAGCAGTTTATTGTCGGGACAAGAGAACTATGGCTACACCTTC.